In this sample, the clone carrying this T cell receptor beta chain turned up many times. The antigen is undetermined. The data were taken from a study of regulatory T cells in long-lasting Graves disease. General study findings and limits: Limited sample numbers may have lowered accuracy.

Germline V gene lookup returns CDR1 LGHNA and CDR2 YNFKEQ. Trimming pared 0 bases from V and 4 bases from J, leaving 9 bases between. This CDR3 contains 14 residues. To make TCR beta libraries, researchers used iRepertoire HTBI primers and Arm-PCR of CDR3 regions. MiXCR, applied by TCRdb to the multiplex PCR reads, yields one record per CDR3 protein. The sample records 250,000 to 300,000 distinct CDR3 sequences, around a fifth being singletons. Specified time point: persistent/refractory GD, antithyroid drugs over 5 years with positive TRAb. Isolated PBMC RNA provided the starting material for the TCR library. As a group, patients came from one endocrinology department in Xi'an, China.

Sequences were derived from peripheral blood mononuclear cells (PBMCs), sampled when the disease was refractory, from a patient treated with antithyroid drugs. The chain is built from TRBV4-2 and TRBJ1-2; D gene unclear. This receptor was taken from a female donor with Graves disease. The CDR3 loop reads CASSQDRTSYGYTF. The CDR3 nucleotides are TGTGCCAGCAGCCAAGACAGGACTAGCTATGGCTACACCTTC.